Below, one TCR beta chain is given with its context. Its antigen remains unknown. This sample was included in a study of CD4+ T cells in melanoma. Assay used: immunoSEQ multiplex PCR; TCRdb lists only in-frame clones, some missing. This table holds 50,000 to 60,000 clones, over 60% found once. Broader study findings: A reported correlation linked neoantigen-specific CD4+ T cells to CD8+, macrophage and B cell function. Diverse differentiation states were reported for melanoma neoantigen-specific CD4+ T cells.

Looked up from germline, CDR1 is MNHNY and CDR2 is SVGAGI (reference sequence). This CDR3 is 15 amino acids long. Trimming removed 0 bases from V and 2 bases from J, with 11 bases in between. The source of this sequence is a human donor with melanoma. Sequencing was carried out using tumor tissue. The chain uses TRBV6-6 and TRBJ2-7; D is unclear. The CDR3 loop is CASSYSSGLPYEQYF. The CDR3 DNA is TGTGCCAGCAGTTACTCCTCCGGGCTGCCCTACGAGCAGTACTTC.